This is a list of T cell receptor beta chains from one sample in a study of Ad26.COV2.S vaccination and SARS-CoV-2 variants. Some clones are missing from TCRdb's copy, which holds only in-frame ones; the method was immunoSEQ multiplex PCR. The data contain around 500,000 clones, nearly 90% of them singletons. Here the sequenced sample was peripheral blood, taken in a trial of Ad26.COV2.S vaccine versus placebo. These receptors all come from a person between 18 and 65 years old who received the Ad26.COV2.S COVID-19 vaccine or a placebo. Both conserved end residues are part of each CDR3. The D gene is left open where the match is weak. Not every row has a clone size; where given, it reads once, few, many or a size class.

d_call clone_size j_call v_call cdr3_nt cdr3_aa
- - TRBJ1-3 TRBV7-9 TGTGCCAGCAGCTCCGGGGGGCCTGGAAACACCATATATTTT CASSSGGPGNTIYF
- - TRBJ2-2 TRBV7-9 TGTGCCAGCAGCTTAGCTTTGAACACCGGGGAGCTGTTTTTT CASSLALNTGELFF
TRBD2 - TRBJ2-5 TRBV30 TGTGCCTGGAGTGTAGGGCAGACCAGCGGGAAAAGGGCGACCCAGTACTTC CAWSVGQTSGKRATQYF
- - TRBJ2-7 TRBV24-1 TGTGCCACCAGTGATTCGGTCGAGCAGTACTTC CATSDSVEQYF
- - TRBJ1-3 TRBV28 TGTGCCAGCAGTTTATCGGTTGCAACCTCTGGAAACACCATATATTTT CASSLSVATSGNTIYF
- once TRBJ2-1 TRBV6-5 TGTGCCAGCATCCTCCTGTCTGGAGGCTACAATGAGCAGTTCTTC CASILLSGGYNEQFF
- - TRBJ1-1 TRBV27 TGTGCCAGCAGTTTGGCAGGTGTGAGTGCCCGACTCGTCCCAGCTTTCTTT CASSLAGVSARLVPAFF
TRBD1 few TRBJ2-6 TRBV5-1 TGCGCCAGCAGCTTGGACCCGGACAGGGGGGTTCGTGGGGCCAACGTCCTGACTTTC CASSLDPDRGVRGANVLTF
- - TRBJ1-5 TRBV6-6 TGTGCCAGCAGTTATTCGCAGAGCAATCAGCCCCAGCATTTT CASSYSQSNQPQHF
- once TRBJ1-1 TRBV5-4 TGTGCCAGCAGCTTTATGGGGGTCAGGGACCTTGAAGCTTTCTTT CASSFMGVRDLEAFF
TRBD2 - TRBJ2-7 TRBV7-9 TGTGCCAGCAGCTTAAGGCTAGCGGGAGCCCGGGAGCAGTACTTC CASSLRLAGAREQYF
- - TRBJ2-1 TRBV27 TGTGCCAGCCCTAGCGTGGAAGGCAATGAGCAGTTCTTC CASPSVEGNEQFF
- - TRBJ1-2 TRBV18 TGTGCCAGCTCACCACCTTCGACCGCGGCCGCCTATGGCTACACCTTC CASSPPSTAAAYGYTF
- few TRBJ1-5 TRBV15 TGTGCCACCAGCAGAGATTCGACGGTCTTCAATCAGCCCCAGCATTTT CATSRDSTVFNQPQHF
TRBD1 - TRBJ1-1 TRBV2 TGTGCCAGCAGTCCTTACTCCTCCGGGACAGGGAGGAACACTGAAGCTTTCTTT CASSPYSSGTGRNTEAFF
TRBD1 - TRBJ1-5 TRBV6-2/TRBV6-3 TGTGCCAGCAGTTATGAGATCGCAGGGGGAGGTAGCAATCAGCCCCAGCATTTT CASSYEIAGGGSNQPQHF
- - TRBJ2-2 TRBV7-2 TGTGCCAGCAGCTTTAGGGGAAGTACGAACACCGGGGAGCTGTTTTTT CASSFRGSTNTGELFF
- - TRBJ1-1 TRBV6-2/TRBV6-3 TGTGCCAGCAGATACCAGGGGTTCACTGAAGCTTTCTTT CASRYQGFTEAFF
- - TRBJ2-3 TRBV24-1 TGTGCCACCAGTGGGGACGGTAGCACAGATACGCAGTATTTT CATSGDGSTDTQYF
- - TRBJ1-5 TRBV4-1 TGCGCCAGCAGCCATTTTACAGGGCTCGGTCAGCCCCAGCATTTT CASSHFTGLGQPQHF
- - TRBJ2-7 TRBV5-6 TGTGCCAGCAGCTTAAAAGCGATCTACGAGCAGTACTTC CASSLKAIYEQYF
TRBD1 - TRBJ1-1 TRBV3-1/TRBV3-2 TGTGCCAGCAGCCCGGGACAGTACACTGAAGCTTTCTTT CASSPGQYTEAFF
- - TRBJ2-5 TRBV3-1/TRBV3-2 TGTGCCAGCAGCCAAGAATACGGGGAGACCCAGTACTTC CASSQEYGETQYF
- few TRBJ1-4 TRBV19 TGTGCCAGTAGTATTTCCCAAGCTAATGAAAAACTGTTTTTT CASSISQANEKLFF
TRBD1 once TRBJ1-1 TRBV6-5 TGTGCCAGCAGAGGGACCAGGGGGCAGAACACTGAAGCTTTCTTT CASRGTRGQNTEAFF
- - TRBJ1-2 TRBV29-1 TGCAGCGGCCGTGACGTGGGGATCGGCGGCTACACCTTC CSGRDVGIGGYTF
- - TRBJ2-7 TRBV10-3 TGTGCCATCAGTGAACAGGGATGGGGCGAGCAGTACTTC CAISEQGWGEQYF
TRBD2 - TRBJ2-7 TRBV5-4 TGTGCCAGCACCCTGGGGGGGGACGAGCAGTACTTC CASTLGGDEQYF
TRBD1 - TRBJ1-1 TRBV5-5 TGTGCCAGCAGCTTGGGGACAGGGGGACCTGAAGCTTTCTTT CASSLGTGGPEAFF
- - TRBJ2-7 TRBV5-1 TGCGCCAGCAGCTTGGCCCCGGACTACGAGCAGTACTTC CASSLAPDYEQYF
TRBD1 - TRBJ2-7 TRBV5-8 TGTGCCAGCAGCACGCGCCGGGACAGGGGTTACTACGAGCAGTACTTC CASSTRRDRGYYEQYF
TRBD1 - TRBJ1-5 TRBV28 TGTGCCAGCAGTTCGCCCGGGACAGGGGGTAGCAATCAGCCCCAGCATTTT CASSSPGTGGSNQPQHF
TRBD1 - TRBJ1-4 TRBV6-1 TGTGCCAGCAGTGACCGGGACAGGCTTAATGAAAAACTGTTTTTT CASSDRDRLNEKLFF
- once TRBJ2-2 TRBV7-2 TGTGCCAGCAGCTTTGGAGGGACCGGGGAGCTGTTTTTT CASSFGGTGELFF
- - TRBJ1-5 TRBV19 TGTGCCAGTACCCTTAGAGGAGCGAATCAGCCCCAGCATTTT CASTLRGANQPQHF
- - TRBJ1-1 TRBV2 TGTGCCAGCAGTGAGGCCAGGCAGACTGAAGCTTTCTTT CASSEARQTEAFF
- once TRBJ1-1 TRBV5-6 TGTGCCAGCAGCACCCCGACCCGGGGGCAGAGTAACACTGAAGCTTTCTTT CASSTPTRGQSNTEAFF
- few TRBJ2-7 TRBV5-8 TGTGCCAGCAGCTTGGAGGGACCTAGCGAGCAGTACTTC CASSLEGPSEQYF
- - TRBJ2-3 TRBV24-1 TGTGCCACCAGTGCTCCGGAGTCCACAGATACGCAGTATTTT CATSAPESTDTQYF
- - TRBJ1-6 TRBV3-1/TRBV3-2 TGTGCCAGCAGCCAAGGGGGGGCGCGGTCACCCCTCCACTTT CASSQGGARSPLHF
- - TRBJ2-1 TRBV21-1 TGTGCCAGCAGCAAAGCGTTGCTAGGCGTGCGGGGTGAGCAGTTCTTC CASSKALLGVRGEQFF
- - TRBJ2-2 TRBV30 TGTGCCTGGAGAGGACGAAACACCGGGGAGCTGTTTTTT CAWRGRNTGELFF
- few TRBJ1-4 TRBV10-2 TGCGCCAGCAGTGAGAGAGAAAATGAAAAACTGTTTTTT CASSERENEKLFF
- - TRBJ1-2 TRBV16 TGTGCCAGCAGACAACTATATGGCTACACCTTC CASRQLYGYTF
- - TRBJ1-3 TRBV2 TGTGCCAGCAGTGAATGGTTCTCTGGAAACACCATATATTTT CASSEWFSGNTIYF
- - TRBJ2-3 TRBV9 TGTGCCAGCAGCCGGGGAGTATTATACACAGATACGCAGTATTTT CASSRGVLYTDTQYF
TRBD2 - TRBJ2-7 TRBV11-2 TGTGCCAGCAGCATACCCCTAGCGGGGAGTTTGTACGAGCAGTACTTC CASSIPLAGSLYEQYF
TRBD2 - TRBJ2-7 TRBV13 TGTGCCAGCAGCTCCGAACTAGCGGGAATTCCCTACGAGCAGTACTTC CASSSELAGIPYEQYF
- - TRBJ1-3 TRBV5-1 TGCGCCAGCAGCTTGGTCGGGGACTCTGGAAACACCATATATTTT CASSLVGDSGNTIYF
- - TRBJ2-2 TRBV15 TGTGCCACCAGTTATGTTGAACTATCGGGGGAGCTGTTTTTT CATSYVELSGELFF
- - TRBJ1-2 TRBV7-9 TGTGCCAGCAGCTTACGGGGGTTGGATGGCTACACCTTC CASSLRGLDGYTF
TRBD2 - TRBJ2-1 TRBV28 TGTGCCAGCAGTTCTTGGGGGGGGACTACCCGGGACGATGAGCAGTTCTTC CASSSWGGTTRDDEQFF
TRBD1 - TRBJ1-2 TRBV27 TGTGCCAGCAGTTTATCAAACAGGGGCGGCTACACCTTC CASSLSNRGGYTF
TRBD2 once TRBJ2-3 TRBV18 TGTGCCAGCTCACCGACTAGCGGAGATACGCAGTATTTT CASSPTSGDTQYF
- - TRBJ1-2 TRBV4-2 TGTGCCAGCAGCCAAGGTGCGGGGTATGGCTACACCTTC CASSQGAGYGYTF
TRBD1 - TRBJ1-2 TRBV9 TGTGCCAGCAGCGACGACAGGGCCTATGGCTACACCTTC CASSDDRAYGYTF
- - TRBJ1-2 TRBV7-8 TGTGCCAGCAGCTTAGCGGGTAGGGGCAAGGAGAATGGCTACACCTTC CASSLAGRGKENGYTF